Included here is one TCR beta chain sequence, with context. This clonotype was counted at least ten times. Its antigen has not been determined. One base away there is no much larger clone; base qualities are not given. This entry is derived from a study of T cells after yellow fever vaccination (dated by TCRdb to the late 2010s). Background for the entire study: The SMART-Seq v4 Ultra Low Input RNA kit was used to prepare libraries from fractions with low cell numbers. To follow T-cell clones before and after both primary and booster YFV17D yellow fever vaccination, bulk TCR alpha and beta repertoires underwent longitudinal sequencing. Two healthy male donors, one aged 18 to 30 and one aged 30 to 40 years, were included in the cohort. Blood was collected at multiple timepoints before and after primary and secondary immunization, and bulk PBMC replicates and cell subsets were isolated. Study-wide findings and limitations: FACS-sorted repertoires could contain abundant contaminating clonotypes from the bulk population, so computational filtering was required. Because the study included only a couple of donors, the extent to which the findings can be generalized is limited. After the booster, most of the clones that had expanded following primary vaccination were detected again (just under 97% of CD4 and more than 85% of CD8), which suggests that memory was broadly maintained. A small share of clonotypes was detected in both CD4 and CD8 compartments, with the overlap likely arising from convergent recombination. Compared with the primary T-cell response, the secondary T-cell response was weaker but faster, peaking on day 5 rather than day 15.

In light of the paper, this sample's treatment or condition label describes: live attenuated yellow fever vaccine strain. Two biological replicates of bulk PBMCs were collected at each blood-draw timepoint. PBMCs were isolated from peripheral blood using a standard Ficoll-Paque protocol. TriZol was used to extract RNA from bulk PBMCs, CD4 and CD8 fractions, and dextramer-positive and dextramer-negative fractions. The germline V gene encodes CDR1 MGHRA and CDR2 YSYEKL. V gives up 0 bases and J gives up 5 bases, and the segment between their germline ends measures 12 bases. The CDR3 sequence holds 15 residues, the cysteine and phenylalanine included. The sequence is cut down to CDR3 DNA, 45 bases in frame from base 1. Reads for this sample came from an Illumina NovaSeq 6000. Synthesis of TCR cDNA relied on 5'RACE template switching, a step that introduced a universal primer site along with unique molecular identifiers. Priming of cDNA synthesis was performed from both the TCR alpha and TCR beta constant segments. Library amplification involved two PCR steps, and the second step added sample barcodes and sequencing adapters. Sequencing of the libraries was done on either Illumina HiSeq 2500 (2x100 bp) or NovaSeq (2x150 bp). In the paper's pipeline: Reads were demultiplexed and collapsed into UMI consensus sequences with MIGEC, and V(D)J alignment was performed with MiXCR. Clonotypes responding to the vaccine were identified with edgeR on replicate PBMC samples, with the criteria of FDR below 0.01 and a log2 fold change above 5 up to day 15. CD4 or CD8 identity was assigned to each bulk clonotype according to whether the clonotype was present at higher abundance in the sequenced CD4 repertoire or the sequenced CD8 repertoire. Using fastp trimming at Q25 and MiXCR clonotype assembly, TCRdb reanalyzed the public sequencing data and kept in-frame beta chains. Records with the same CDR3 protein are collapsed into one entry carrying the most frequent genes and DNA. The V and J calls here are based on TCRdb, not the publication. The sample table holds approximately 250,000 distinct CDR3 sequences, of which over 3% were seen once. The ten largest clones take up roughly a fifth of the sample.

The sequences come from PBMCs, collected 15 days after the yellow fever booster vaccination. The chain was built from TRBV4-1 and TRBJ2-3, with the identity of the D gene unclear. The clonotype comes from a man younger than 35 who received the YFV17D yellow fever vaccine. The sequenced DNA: TGCGCCAGCAGCCAAGATGGAAGGGTTGTAGATACGCAGTATTTT. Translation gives CASSQDGRVVDTQYF.